This TCR beta chain was documented in a study of blood T cells in healthy people across ages. Study outcomes and limitations: The study found more naive CD4+ cells and higher diversity in long-lived than aged donors.

The use of a sample-barcoded 5' primer and a J-beta primer mix characterized a second PCR of roughly 6 to 11 cycles. TCRdb itself ran the 5' RACE reads through MiXCR, one entry per CDR3 protein. The sample includes some 1,500,000 distinct CDR3 sequences, 42% seen only once; the top ten take around 4%. As regards this clonotype: Antigen specificity is unknown.

This TCR derives from a woman aged 18 to 35 in good health. Sequences were obtained from blood.

This chain's CDR3 is CASSPDGPRYEQYF. As DNA, the CDR3 is TGTGCCAGCAGCCCCGACGGCCCTCGCTACGAGCAGTACTTC. The chain combines TRBV3-1 with TRBJ2-7; the D is unclear. Germline CDR1 is LGHDT and CDR2 is YNNKEL (reference sequence). Trimming took 4 bases from V and 3 from J, leaving 13 bases between them. The CDR3 consists of 14 residues.